Listed below are T cell receptor beta chains from one sample, sequenced in a study of Ad26.COV2.S vaccination and SARS-CoV-2 variants. Sequencing used immunoSEQ multiplex PCR; TCRdb keeps in-frame clones, though not all of them. The table shows about 410,000 clones, with about nine tenths occurring only once. The material was peripheral blood, obtained in a trial of Ad26.COV2.S vaccine versus placebo. These receptors all stem from a person aged 18-65 years who received the Ad26.COV2.S COVID-19 vaccine or a placebo. Each CDR3 is given without its conserved first and last residue.

>TRBV6-5
ASSYLRLSGANVLT
>TRBV7-2
ASSLDGLGEKLF
>TRBV5-8
ASSFTQSNQPQH
>TRBV6-5
ASSYQGTYGYT
>TRBV7-2
ASSLGTGREQY
>TRBV24-1
ATRRGGDTEAF
>TRBV10-3
AISDPGTGGLVDYGYT
>TRBV10-2
ATEGAGVGNSPLH
>TRBV2
ASSVRGYTEAF
>TRBV7-2
ASSLEQRGGTGELF
>TRBV7-6
ASSLGVNYGYT
>TRBV10-2
ASSEPDTEAF
>TRBV19
ASSTDSPSGANVLT
>TRBV5-6
ASTWGTGEDTEAF
>TRBV30
AWSLGRDTEAF
>TRBV7-9
ASSLGTNYGYT